Below are 16 T cell receptor beta chains sequenced from a single sample in a study of cytomegalovirus exposure and HLA in healthy donors. The study ran its PCR with 60 Vbeta and 13 Jbeta primers. The assay was immunoSEQ multiplex PCR, and TCRdb's table has in-frame clones only and misses some. Of 120,000 to 150,000 clones in the sample, 60% to 80% were seen once. The sequencing input was PBMCs. All receptors come from a woman in her thirties or forties in good health and CMV-seropositive.

The chain employs TRBV6-1 and TRBJ1-2, with TRBD1 matching 8 bases. CDR1 MNHNS and CDR2 SASEGT come from the germline V gene. The CDR3 runs to 18 residues. The trim removed 3 bases at V and 7 bases at J, leaving 19 bases unmatched. The CDR3 nucleotides are TGTGCCAGCAGTGACCCAGGGGGCGCGAATAATCGAATTGGTGGCTACACCTTC. This sequence encodes CASSDPGGANNRIGGYTF.

The chain employs TRBV11-2 and TRBJ1-5; 9 bases fit TRBD1. Germline CDR1 is SGHAT and CDR2 is FQNNGV. The V and J ends lost 4 bases and 7 bases, in that order; junction bases with no gene match: 2. This CDR3 has 13 amino acids. CDR3: CASSWDRAQPQHF. In DNA, the CDR3 is TGTGCCAGCAGCTGGGACAGGGCCCAGCCCCAGCATTTT.

The J gene is TRBJ1-4, the V gene TRBV6-5; D may be TRBD1 (6 bases). Germline-derived CDR1 and CDR2 are MNHEY and SVGAGI. The CDR3 loop spans 15 amino acids. Trimming shortened V by 8 bases and J by 5 bases, and 18 bases separated the two germline ends. The CDR3 DNA is TGTGCCAGCCGGGGACACGGAACCATAAATGAAAAACTGTTTTTT. Protein sequence: CASRGHGTINEKLFF.

This clone was counted once. The chain has TRBV19 and TRBJ2-1; D gene ambiguous. CDR3 length equals 15 residues. Germline V gene sequence: CDR1 LNHDA, CDR2 SQIVND (reference sequence). The V end was cut by 1 base, the J end by 4 bases, with 11 bases between. In DNA, the CDR3 is TGTGCCAGTAGTATAGTTCCATCCGGGTACAATGAGCAGTTCTTC. It specifies CASSIVPSGYNEQFF.

The genes are TRBV29-1 and TRBJ2-1, with 8 bases identical to TRBD2. The CDR3 extends over 13 amino acids. The V segment lost 8 bases and the J segment 8 bases; nucleotides outside the gene matches: 11. In germline, CDR1 is SQVTM, CDR2 ANQGSEA. The CDR3 sequence is CSIGGGLGYEQFF. In DNA, the CDR3 is TGCAGCATTGGGGGGGGACTAGGCTATGAGCAGTTCTTC.

The rearrangement uses TRBV9 and TRBJ2-3, with TRBD2 as a possible D gene (6 bases). Germline V lookup: CDR1 SGDLS, CDR2 YYNGEE. This CDR3 is built from 15 residues. Trimming left V 2 bases short and J 3 bases short, with 13 bases between. In DNA, the CDR3 is TGTGCCAGCAGCGTTGCGGGACGGATAACAGATACGCAGTATTTT. Its protein is CASSVAGRITDTQYF.

This clone was seen a handful of times. The chain couples TRBV7-9 to TRBJ1-1; 9 bases map to TRBD1. Per the germline V gene, CDR1 is SEHNR and CDR2 is FQNEAQ (reference sequence). V lost 5 bases to trimming and J lost 10 bases; unmatched junction nucleotides: 5. CDR3 length: 12 amino acids. The CDR3 protein is CASSPGQGRAFF. The CDR3 nucleotides are TGTGCCAGCAGCCCGGGACAGGGACGAGCTTTCTTT.

V gene TRBV5-4 combines with J gene TRBJ1-2; the match to TRBD1 covers 9 bases. Germline V CDR1 and CDR2: SGHNT, YYREEE (reference sequence). CDR3 length equals 15 residues. J was trimmed by 4 bases and V by 0 bases; bases with no gene match: 4. The CDR3 sequence is CASSLGGQGIYGYTF. Written as DNA, the CDR3 is TGTGCCAGCAGCTTGGGGGGACAGGGAATCTATGGCTACACCTTC.

The chain has TRBV29-1 and TRBJ2-7, with 10 bases aligning to TRBD2. The germline gives CDR1 SQVTM, CDR2 ANQGSEA. The CDR3 extends over 13 amino acids. V was clipped by 6 bases and J by 5 bases; unmatched bases: 7. The CDR3: CSVKTSGFNEQYF. The CDR3 DNA reads TGCAGCGTCAAGACTAGCGGGTTCAACGAGCAGTACTTC.

V usage is TRBV2 and J usage is TRBJ1-2; the match to TRBD1 covers 10 bases. V was pared by 5 bases and J by 10 bases, with 7 bases of the junction left unmatched. The CDR3 runs to 13 residues. Germline lookup yields CDR1 SNHLY and CDR2 FYNNEI. CDR3 protein: CASSPGQGGDYTF. In nucleotides, the CDR3 is TGTGCCAGCAGTCCCGGACAGGGGGGAGACTACACCTTC.

This chain uses TRBV6-6 with TRBJ1-2; 8 bases fit TRBD1. The CDR3 has 12 amino acids. With V trimmed by 5 bases and J by 8 bases, 4 bases remained unmatched. Germline CDR1 MNHNY, CDR2 SVGAGI (reference sequence). CDR3 in DNA: TGTGCCAGCAGTGGACAGGGTCTCGGCTACACCTTC. Translation gives CASSGQGLGYTF.

The V call is TRBV10-1, the J call TRBJ2-5; 11 bases agree with TRBD1. The J call is in doubt because the DNA end fits TRBJ2-7 better. CDR3 size: 16 residues. CDR1 and CDR2 (germline): WNHNN, SYGVQD (reference sequence). In DNA form, the CDR3 reads TGCGCCAGCAGTGAGACGAGGGACAGGGGGGGGTACGAGCAGTACTTC. Its translation is CASSETRDRGGYEQYF.

The J gene is TRBJ2-4, the V gene TRBV5-1; 10 bases are shared with TRBD1. Germline-derived CDR1 and CDR2 are SGHRS and YFSETQ. The CDR3 is 16 residues long. The junction had 9 bases not matched to a gene; V was cut back by 3 bases and J by 6 bases. The CDR3 DNA sequence: TGCGCCAGCAGCTCGGACAGGGGGACATGGGGAAACATTCAGTACTTC. It yields the protein CASSSDRGTWGNIQYF.

The rearrangement joins TRBV6-6 to TRBJ2-1, with 8 nucleotides matching TRBD1. Germline trimming cut 2 bases from V and 4 bases from J; bases unmatched to any gene: 4. The CDR3 length is 15 residues. Germline V gives CDR1 MNHNY, CDR2 SVGAGI (reference sequence). The chain's CDR3 is CASSYRQGTYNEQFF. CDR3 coding DNA: TGTGCCAGCAGTTACAGACAGGGGACTTACAATGAGCAGTTCTTC.

CDR3 sequence reads: CASSPQGRFYGYTF. The DNA for the CDR3 is TGTGCCAGCAGCCCCCAGGGGCGCTTTTATGGCTACACCTTC. This chain connects TRBV5-6 to TRBJ1-2; the D gene is possibly TRBD1 (6 bases). Germline V gene sequence: CDR1 SGHDT, CDR2 YYEEEE. Trimming took off 4 bases at V and 5 bases at J, with 15 bases between the two ends. The CDR3 has 14 residues. Using reference TRBV5-6 and TRBJ1-2 for the parts outside the CDR3, the full variable domain is DAGVTQSPTHLIKTRGQQVTLRCSPKSGHDTVSWYQQALGQGPQFIFQYYEEEERQRGNFPDRFSGHQFPNYSSELNVNALLLGDSALYLCASSPQGRFYGYTFGSGTRLTVV.

CDR3 protein: CASSPWTDEKLFF. The CDR3 DNA sequence: TGCGCCAGCAGCCCGTGGACAGATGAAAAACTGTTTTTT. This sequence joins TRBV5-1 and TRBJ1-4; weak D call: TRBD1 (6 bases). Germline V gives CDR1 SGHRS, CDR2 YFSETQ. The CDR3 length is 13 residues. V was trimmed by 4 bases and J by 6 bases, leaving 10 bases between them.